A single sample gave rise to the 12 T cell receptor beta chains below, sequenced in a study of blood T cell repertoires in COVID-19. Profiled with immunoSEQ multiplex PCR; TCRdb holds only in-frame clones, not every one. The repertoire holds a few hundred thousand clones, with less than 90% as singletons. Sequencing input: PBMCs or T cells enriched from blood (not recorded which). Source of these receptors: a woman between 40 and 50 years old who had recovered from COVID-19.

This rearrangement joins TRBV5-1 to TRBJ2-7; 7 bases are shared with TRBD1. J gave up 0 bases and V 1 base, and 7 bases lay outside the gene matches. This CDR3 has 16 residues. Germline V CDR1 and CDR2: SGHRS, YFSETQ. Here the CDR3 reads CASSLTGQFSSYEQYF. The DNA of the CDR3 is TGCGCCAGCAGCTTGACGGGACAGTTCAGCTCCTACGAGCAGTACTTC.

A single count supports this clone. The chain uses TRBV3-1 (or the pseudogene TRBV3-2) and TRBJ2-1; the match to TRBD2 covers 7 bases. The CDR3 consists of 14 residues. The V gene end was trimmed by 8 bases and the J gene end by 10 bases; junction bases not matched to a gene: 14. Germline-derived CDR1 and CDR2 are LGHDT and YNNKEL (reference sequence). The CDR3 sequence: CASAADLAELEQFF. The CDR3 DNA sequence: TGTGCCAGCGCTGCCGACCTAGCGGAGCTCGAGCAGTTCTTC.

The rearrangement links TRBV7-3 to TRBJ1-5; no reliable D call. With 2 bases removed from V and 7 bases from J, the gap between germline ends came to 12 bases. This CDR3 has 14 amino acids. CDR1 is SGHTA and CDR2 is FQGTGA in the germline V gene. The CDR3 DNA reads TGTGCCAGCAGCTTACGGACGGGAGAGCAGCCCCAGCATTTT. Translating gives CASSLRTGEQPQHF.

The rearrangement uses TRBV18 and TRBJ1-5, with TRBD1 matching over 7 bases. This CDR3 comprises 15 residues. Germline CDR1 reads KGHSH; CDR2 reads LQKENI. Trimming at V came to 3 bases and at J to 8 bases, leaving 10 bases not matched to a gene. This CDR3 reads CASSPRKAGGKPQHF. CDR3 sequence (DNA): TGTGCCAGCTCACCCAGGAAGGCAGGGGGAAAGCCCCAGCATTTT.

The chain employs TRBV7-9 and TRBJ2-6; 9 positions match TRBD2. This CDR3 is built from 17 residues. V lost 5 bases and J lost 2; bases outside the gene matches: 7. Per germline, CDR1 SEHNR and CDR2 FQNEAQ (reference sequence). The CDR3 region has the DNA TGTGCCAGCAGCCCAGGACTAGCGAGTCCTGGGGCCAACGTCCTGACTTTC. Translating gives CASSPGLASPGANVLTF. Variable domain in full (rest from reference TRBV7-9 and TRBJ2-6): DTGVSQNPRHKITKRGQNVTFRCDPISEHNRLYWYRQTLGQGPEFLTYFQNEAQLEKSRLLSDRFSAERPKGSFSTLEIQRTEQGDSAMYLCASSPGLASPGANVLTFGAGSRLTVL.

V gene TRBV9 combines with J gene TRBJ1-2; D is undetermined. V lost 4 bases, J lost 4 bases, and 17 bases lay in between. Germline lookup yields CDR1 SGDLS and CDR2 YYNGEE. The CDR3 sequence is 15 residues long. CDR3 residues: CASSNRASGSYGYTF. The CDR3 nucleotides read TGTGCCAGCAGCAACCGGGCCTCTGGGAGCTATGGCTACACCTTC.

The CDR3 region has the DNA TGTGCCAGCAGCTTAGGACTAGCCAAAAACATTCAGTACTTC. Residues: CASSLGLAKNIQYF. This chain joins TRBV7-2 and TRBJ2-4; D remains ambiguous. The CDR3 sequence is 14 residues long. The germline gives CDR1 SGHTA, CDR2 FQGNSA. Trimming cost V 1 base and J 0 bases, with 4 bases left between them.

V and J are TRBV15 and TRBJ2-6, with 9 bases fitting TRBD1. V was pared by 1 base and J by 2 bases, with 3 bases of the junction left unmatched. Germline V gene sequence: CDR1 LNHNV, CDR2 YYDKDF (reference sequence). The CDR3 covers 17 residues. DNA for the CDR3: TGTGCCACCAGCAGAGGGGACAGGGATGCTGGGGCCAACGTCCTGACTTTC. It is translated as CATSRGDRDAGANVLTF.

The J gene is TRBJ2-2, the V gene TRBV7-6; 8 bases fit TRBD2. Germline V gene lookup returns CDR1 SGHVS and CDR2 FNYEAQ. Losses at the gene ends were 3 bases for V and 0 bases for J; bases not matched to a gene: 3. This CDR3 contains 16 residues. The CDR3: CASSFASGSNTGELFF. DNA of the CDR3: TGTGCCAGCAGCTTCGCTAGCGGGTCGAACACCGGGGAGCTGTTTTTT.

This clone was detected only once. The chain recombines TRBV19 with TRBJ1-3; D not certain. Trimming removed 9 bases from V and 6 bases from J, with 9 bases in between. The CDR3 covers 11 residues. CDR1 LNHDA and CDR2 SQIVND come from the germline V gene (reference sequence). Written as DNA, the CDR3 is TGTGCCAGCCGCTTGGCAAACACCATATATTTT. It yields the protein CASRLANTIYF.

The rearrangement uses TRBV25-1 and TRBJ2-7; D perhaps matches TRBD1 (5 bases). The length of the CDR3 is 13 residues. V was pared by 8 bases and J by 2 bases, with 13 bases between. Germline V gene data show CDR1 as MGHDK and CDR2 as SYGVNS. The CDR3 protein is CASARTGAYEQYF. DNA for the CDR3: TGTGCCAGCGCCCGAACAGGAGCCTACGAGCAGTACTTC.

This chain links TRBV3-1 (or the pseudogene TRBV3-2) with TRBJ1-1; 11 nucleotides agree with TRBD1. Germline values: CDR1 LGHDT, CDR2 YNNKEL (reference sequence). The CDR3 has 14 amino acids. V was pared by 7 bases and J by 4 bases, with 5 bases of the junction left unmatched. The CDR3 here is CASTPGQGGTEAFF. The CDR3 nucleotides read TGTGCCAGCACGCCGGGACAGGGGGGCACTGAAGCTTTCTTT.